The sequence of this T cell receptor beta chain was determined in a study of cytomegalovirus exposure and HLA in healthy donors. Study outcomes and limitations: Reports indicated that the classifier achieved high specificity and sensitivity in diagnosing cytomegalovirus status. The study labeled more than 150 TCR beta chains cytomegalovirus-associated.

The assay was immunoSEQ multiplex PCR, and TCRdb's table has in-frame clones only and misses some. The repertoire has 150,000 to 160,000 clones, about 86% of them found once; the top ten carry more than 20%. J lost 2 bases, V lost 7 bases, and 5 bases had no gene match. The CDR3 covers 13 residues. Germline V gives CDR1 SQVTM, CDR2 ANQGSEA. From the 120-subject validation cohort, which was separate from the roughly 710-subject first cohort, the donors were drawn. To note about this clone: Its antigen is undetermined.

This chain connects TRBV29-1 to TRBJ2-1, with 7 bases matching TRBD1. The receptor was derived from a man aged 18 to 30 in good health and CMV-seropositive. The material sequenced was PBMCs. As DNA, the CDR3 is TGCAGCGCAGGACAGGACACCTACAATGAGCAGTTCTTC. Translation: CSAGQDTYNEQFF.